This TCR beta chain is drawn from a study of cytomegalovirus exposure and HLA in healthy donors. Study at large: The 120 or so validation repertoires, a later analysis reported, used the same platform as the 666 first-cohort repertoires.

Sequencing was performed with immunoSEQ multiplex PCR; in TCRdb, only in-frame clones are kept and a portion is missing. The table records fewer than 100,000 clones, just over 90% of them present only once. The CDR3 runs to 15 residues. V was shortened by 2 bases and J by 4 bases, with 14 bases between the two germline ends. Germline CDR1 reads SGHTA; CDR2 reads FQGNSA. The sequence was obtained from a man under 40 in good health and CMV-seronegative. The sequenced sample consisted of PBMCs. This sequence joins TRBV7-2 and TRBJ2-5, with D possibly matching TRBD1 (6 bases). CDR3 coding DNA: TGTGCCAGCAGCTTATATTTGTTAGGGGGAGAGACCCAGTACTTC. Amino acid sequence: CASSLYLLGGETQYF.